The 32 T cell receptor beta chains below all came from one sample that was sequenced in a study of OX40 agonist ivuxolimab in advanced cancers. Repertoires were generated with immunoSEQ multiplex PCR, while TCRdb's copy carries only in-frame clones and drops some. Here the sample spans some 67,000 clones, more than 70% being singletons. The sample was CD4+ or CD8+ T cells sorted from blood, taken in a trial of the OX40 agonist ivuxolimab. The receptor set was obtained from an adult with an advanced solid tumor such as melanoma, head and neck, liver or kidney cancer.

The V call is TRBV15, the J call TRBJ2-4; TRBD1 matches at 7 bases. The CDR3 covers 15 residues. V gave up 8 bases and J gave up 3 bases; unmatched junction bases: 10. Per germline, CDR1 LNHNV and CDR2 YYDKDF (reference sequence). CDR3 sequence reads: CATSQGGADKNIQYF. CDR3 nucleotide sequence: TGTGCCACCTCGCAAGGGGGCGCTGACAAAAACATTCAGTACTTC.

This clone was counted between two and nine times. This rearrangement joins TRBV18 to TRBJ1-3, with 11 bases matching TRBD1. After removal of 0 bases from V and 0 bases from J, the junction contained 4 bases not matched to a gene. This CDR3 has 18 residues. The germline gives CDR1 KGHSH, CDR2 LQKENI. The CDR3 loop is CASSPPGTGGLSGNTIYF. For the CDR3, the DNA is TGTGCCAGCTCACCACCGGGGACAGGGGGACTCTCTGGAAACACCATATATTTT.

V is TRBV7-6 and J is TRBJ1-1; no clear D gene. The CDR3 covers 13 residues. Deletions cut 5 bases from V and 1 base from J, with 8 bases between. Germline V gene sequence: CDR1 SGHVS, CDR2 FNYEAQ. Here the CDR3 reads CASSTGQNTEAFF. CDR3 bases: TGTGCCAGCAGCACCGGTCAGAACACTGAAGCTTTCTTT.

This clone showed up just once. This chain links TRBV7-8 with TRBJ1-2; 8 bases are shared with TRBD1. The V gene end was trimmed by 4 bases and the J gene end by 4 bases; junction bases not matched to a gene: 5. This CDR3 contains 14 residues. The germline V gene has CDR1 SGHVS and CDR2 FQNEAQ. This CDR3 is CASSSGQGGYGYTF. The CDR3, as DNA: TGTGCCAGCAGCTCTGGACAGGGAGGCTATGGCTACACCTTC.

The chain recombines TRBV5-4 with TRBJ1-5; the match to TRBD1 covers 9 bases. Germline assignment: CDR1 SGHNT and CDR2 YYREEE (reference sequence). J lost 0 bases, V lost 2 bases, and 12 bases had no gene match. The CDR3 totals 19 residues. The CDR3 loop reads CASSFSWTGVGNSNQPQHF. CDR3 sequence (DNA): TGTGCCAGCAGCTTCTCCTGGACAGGGGTAGGGAATAGCAATCAGCCCCAGCATTTT.

The chain uses TRBV11-3 and TRBJ1-1; D might be TRBD1 (5 bases). CDR1 is SGHNT and CDR2 is YENEEA in the germline V gene. The length of the CDR3 is 14 residues. Trimming removed 1 base at V and 1 base at J, with 7 bases between. The CDR3 DNA is TGTGCCAGCAGCTTAGGGAGGGGGAACACTGAAGCTTTCTTT. Its protein product is CASSLGRGNTEAFF.

The V and J genes are TRBV6-6 and TRBJ1-5; D is possibly TRBD1 (5 bases). CDR1 and CDR2 (germline): MNHNY, SVGAGI (reference sequence). Trimming stripped 6 bases from V and 0 bases from J, with 9 bases between. CDR3 size: 14 residues. The CDR3 DNA follows: TGTGCCAGCAGCGACAGTAATAGCAATCAGCCCCAGCATTTT. It codes for CASSDSNSNQPQHF.

The rearrangement joins TRBV2 to TRBJ1-5, with D maybe TRBD1 (5 bases). The V end lost 3 bases, the J end lost 2 bases, and 14 bases lay between the germline ends. CDR3 length: 16 residues. CDR1 is SNHLY, CDR2 FYNNEI, per germline. CDR3 nucleotide sequence: TGTGCCAGCAGTGACGGGACCCTGTGGGGCAATCAGCCCCAGCATTTT. Translation gives CASSDGTLWGNQPQHF.

The chain recombines TRBV30 with TRBJ2-2, with 9 bases matching TRBD1. CDR3 length: 15 amino acids. Germline CDR1 is GTSNPN and CDR2 is SVGIG (reference sequence). V lost 4 bases to trimming and J lost 4 bases; unmatched junction nucleotides: 7. The CDR3 loop is CAWTGGQGVTGELFF. CDR3 DNA: TGTGCCTGGACGGGGGGACAGGGTGTCACCGGGGAGCTGTTTTTT.

In this sample, this clone turned up once. V and J are TRBV11-2 and TRBJ1-5; weak D call: TRBD1 (5 bases). The germline gives CDR1 SGHAT, CDR2 FQNNGV. The ends were cut back, 1 base at V and 7 bases at J, with 11 bases in the middle. CDR3 length equals 14 residues. CDR3 sequence reads: CASSLGGGVQPQHF. The CDR3 region has the DNA TGTGCCAGCAGCTTAGGGGGAGGGGTCCAGCCCCAGCATTTT.

This clone was observed a few times. The rearrangement joins TRBV6-1 to TRBJ2-7; D is unresolved. This CDR3 is built from 14 residues. The ends were cut back, 3 bases at V and 2 bases at J, with 11 bases in the middle. Germline V CDR1 and CDR2: MNHNS, SASEGT. CDR3 bases: TGTGCCAGCAGTGAGATTCCGGGTCCCTACGAGCAGTACTTC. This encodes CASSEIPGPYEQYF.

This chain uses TRBV5-5 with TRBJ2-2; 9 nucleotides align to TRBD1. Germline assignment: CDR1 SGHKS and CDR2 YYEKEE (reference sequence). The length of the CDR3 is 16 residues. Trimming took 2 bases from V and 5 from J; bases not matched to a gene: 7. The CDR3 sequence: CASSLNRDRVTGELFF. Written as DNA, the CDR3 is TGTGCCAGCAGCTTAAACCGGGACAGGGTAACCGGGGAGCTGTTTTTT.

The chain combines TRBV19 with TRBJ1-1; D may be TRBD1 (5 bases). The CDR3 has 14 residues. The germline V and J ends were trimmed by 7 bases and 4 bases, with 16 bases remaining between them. Per the germline V gene, CDR1 is LNHDA and CDR2 is SQIVND (reference sequence). The CDR3 loop reads CASTPPQDGTEAFF. CDR3 nucleotide sequence: TGTGCCAGTACCCCCCCACAGGACGGCACTGAAGCTTTCTTT.

This clone was recorded a few times. The chain recombines TRBV5-1 with TRBJ1-1; D is unclear. Germline CDR1 reads SGHRS; CDR2 reads YFSETQ. V was shortened by 4 bases and J by 2 bases, with 12 bases between the two germline ends. This CDR3 is 14 amino acids long. CDR3 protein: CASSDVQSNTEAFF. In DNA, the CDR3 is TGCGCCAGCAGCGACGTACAGAGTAACACTGAAGCTTTCTTT. The full variable domain, rest sourced from reference TRBV5-1 and TRBJ1-1, is KAGVTQTPRYLIKTRGQQVTLSCSPISGHRSVSWYQQTPGQGLQFLFEYFSETQRNKGNFPGRFSGRQFSNSRSEMNVSTLELGDSALYLCASSDVQSNTEAFFGQGTRLTVV.

This clone was counted a few times. V is TRBV7-7 and J is TRBJ2-5, with TRBD2 matching over 12 bases. The length of the CDR3 is 15 residues. The ends lost 5 bases at V and 2 bases at J; junction bases unmatched: 3. Germline lookup yields CDR1 SSHAT and CDR2 FNYEAQ (reference sequence). The CDR3 spells CASSQGTSGQETQYF. In DNA form, the CDR3 reads TGTGCCAGCAGCCAGGGGACTAGCGGGCAAGAGACCCAGTACTTC.

The chain employs TRBV7-2 and TRBJ1-1; no clear D. This CDR3 is built from 11 residues. Per the germline V gene, CDR1 is SGHTA and CDR2 is FQGNSA. Between the trimmed V and J ends, which lost 5 bases and 4 bases, there was a span of 5 bases. The CDR3 DNA follows: TGTGCCAGCAGCCCCCTCACTGAAGCTTTCTTT. It is translated as CASSPLTEAFF.

This rearrangement joins TRBV14 to TRBJ2-1; 10 bases are a match to TRBD1. Germline values: CDR1 SGHDN, CDR2 FVKESK. The CDR3 length is 15 residues. The J segment lost 7 bases and the V segment lost 1 base, leaving 4 bases of the junction unmatched. The CDR3 reads CASSQVGQGWNEQFF. The CDR3 coding sequence is TGTGCCAGCAGCCAAGTGGGACAGGGGTGGAATGAGCAGTTCTTC.

The chain is built from TRBV5-6 and TRBJ2-2, with 8 bases fitting TRBD1. The germline V gene encodes CDR1 SGHDT and CDR2 YYEEEE. The CDR3 contains 16 residues. With 2 bases clipped from V and 3 bases from J, the junction kept 6 bases outside the gene matches. CDR3 in DNA: TGTGCCAGCAGCTTTATGGACAGGGCGTACACCGGGGAGCTGTTTTTT. Its protein is CASSFMDRAYTGELFF.

This sequence joins TRBV5-5 and TRBJ2-7, with D perhaps TRBD1 or TRBD2 (5 bases each). CDR1 is SGHKS, CDR2 YYEKEE, per germline (reference sequence). The CDR3 has 13 residues. Trimming left V 3 bases short and J 7 bases short, with 14 bases between. The CDR3 DNA reads as TGTGCCAGCAGCTGGGCCCGGGGCGGGGAGCAGTACTTC. This gives the protein CASSWARGGEQYF.

The chain is built from TRBV19 and TRBJ2-5; D ambiguous. Germline CDR1 is LNHDA and CDR2 is SQIVND (reference sequence). V was cut by 3 bases and J by 3 bases, with 2 bases left in between. This CDR3 has 11 residues. This CDR3 is CASSIKETQYF. CDR3 in DNA: TGTGCCAGTAGTATCAAAGAGACCCAGTACTTC.

This clone was seen just once. This CDR3 is CAWSELAAGELFF. The CDR3 coding sequence is TGTGCCTGGAGTGAGTTAGCAGCCGGGGAGCTGTTTTTT. V usage is TRBV30 and J usage is TRBJ2-2; D unresolved. Germline V gene lookup returns CDR1 GTSNPN and CDR2 SVGIG (reference sequence). The CDR3 totals 13 residues. Trimming took off 1 base at V and 6 bases at J, with 9 bases between the two ends.

The count of this clone is one. The chain recombines TRBV7-9 with TRBJ1-2, with a tentative D call TRBD1 (6 bases). Germline V gene lookup returns CDR1 SEHNR and CDR2 FQNEAQ (reference sequence). CDR3 length equals 14 residues. V lost 3 bases and J lost 5, with 13 bases in between. CDR3 nucleotides: TGTGCCAGCAGCTTGACACAGGGAGAGTATGGCTACACCTTC. Translating gives CASSLTQGEYGYTF.

The chain couples TRBV18 to TRBJ1-1, with no clear D. Trimming took off 6 bases at V and 0 bases at J, with 11 bases between the two ends. There are 14 residues in the CDR3. Germline assignment: CDR1 KGHSH and CDR2 LQKENI. The CDR3 DNA is TGTGCCAGCTCTCGGACGGAATTGAACACTGAAGCTTTCTTT. Translation: CASSRTELNTEAFF.

This chain links TRBV28 with TRBJ1-2, with D perhaps matching TRBD1 (5 bases). The CDR3 has 14 amino acids. Per germline, CDR1 MDHEN and CDR2 SYDVKM. The V end was cut by 5 bases, the J end by 4 bases, with 14 bases between. This CDR3 reads CASSPWGFTYGYTF. The CDR3 DNA reads as TGTGCCAGCAGTCCCTGGGGGTTTACCTATGGCTACACCTTC.

The V gene is TRBV11-2, the J gene TRBJ2-5; the D gene could be TRBD1 or TRBD2 (5 bases each). Trimming removed 4 bases from V and 2 bases from J, with 14 bases in between. The CDR3 totals 15 residues. Per germline, CDR1 SGHAT and CDR2 FQNNGV. The CDR3 region is CASSSHGTFQETQYF. The CDR3, as DNA: TGTGCCAGCAGCTCTCACGGGACCTTTCAAGAGACCCAGTACTTC.

The V and J genes are TRBV10-3 and TRBJ2-7; the D gene is possibly TRBD2 (6 bases). The V end was cut by 4 bases, the J end by 2 bases, with 12 bases between. The CDR3 consists of 14 residues. CDR1 and CDR2 (germline): ENHRY, SYGVKD. The CDR3 nucleotides are TGTGCCATCAGTGCTAGCGAAGGAACCTACGAGCAGTACTTC. Amino acid sequence: CAISASEGTYEQYF.

The chain links TRBV5-6 to TRBJ1-5; no clear D gene. Trimming removed 0 bases from V and 0 bases from J, with 7 bases in between. Germline V gene data show CDR1 as SGHDT and CDR2 as YYEEEE. The CDR3 totals 15 residues. CDR3 loop: CASSLGGNSNQPQHF. Here the CDR3 DNA reads TGTGCCAGCAGCTTGGGCGGGAATAGCAATCAGCCCCAGCATTTT.

This clone was picked up a small number of times. This sequence joins TRBV5-4 and TRBJ2-3; D is unresolved. The CDR3 spans 16 residues. The germline V gene encodes CDR1 SGHNT and CDR2 YYREEE (reference sequence). V gave up 2 bases and J gave up 1 base, with 14 bases separating them. CDR3 sequence (DNA): TGTGCCAGCAGCTTTAGTGCCGCTGGTGGCACAGATACGCAGTATTTT. Translation gives CASSFSAAGGTDTQYF.

This clone was recorded only once. Additional DNA sequences in this sample encode the identical CDR3. The genes are TRBV6-1 and TRBJ1-2; TRBD1 agrees at 8 bases. The CDR3 is 14 amino acids. The germline V gene encodes CDR1 MNHNS and CDR2 SASEGT. J lost 1 base, V lost 6 bases, and 4 bases had no gene match. The CDR3 bases are TGTGCCAGCAGCGGACAGGGACTTAACTATGGCTACACCTTC. Translated: CASSGQGLNYGYTF.

The table lists this clone with a few counts. The V call is TRBV6-1, the J call TRBJ1-1, with D possibly TRBD1 on 6 matching bases. V lost 9 bases to trimming and J lost 3 bases, with 14 bases between them. Germline V gene sequence: CDR1 MNHNS, CDR2 SASEGT. The CDR3 is 13 residues long. This CDR3 is CASTYRDYTEAFF. In nucleotides, the CDR3 is TGTGCCAGTACTTACAGGGATTACACTGAAGCTTTCTTT.

The rearrangement uses TRBV11-2 and TRBJ1-3; no definite D call. The CDR3 is 13 residues long. Germline loops: CDR1 SGHAT, CDR2 FQNNGV. V dropped 6 bases and J dropped 4 bases, with 10 bases sitting between them. Here the CDR3 DNA reads TGTGCCAGCAGGCAGATTGGAGGAAACACCATATATTTT. It translates to CASRQIGGNTIYF.

The rearrangement links TRBV19 to TRBJ2-1; the D is unclear. Germline CDR1 LNHDA, CDR2 SQIVND (reference sequence). This CDR3 is 12 amino acids long. V was cut by 7 bases and J by 9 bases, with 13 bases left in between. CDR3 sequence: CASTNDWSEQFF. The DNA of the CDR3 is TGTGCCAGTACCAACGACTGGAGTGAGCAGTTCTTC.